The table lists the clone carrying this TCR beta chain with a count of one. What it recognizes is unknown. This record comes from a study of a mutant IDH1 vaccine in newly diagnosed glioma. Across the whole study: Vaccine dosing followed radiotherapy by 4-6 weeks, or accompanied temozolomide cycles. Those enrolled had earlier been treated with radiotherapy, temozolomide, or both, mostly both. Sex distribution of treated patients was roughly 60% male and 37.5% female; mean age was roughly 37 years.

TCRdb keeps only in-frame clones here, not all; method: immunoSEQ multiplex PCR. The data hold some 130,000 clones, with around 80% observed a single time. CDR1 and CDR2 from the germline V gene are SGHDT and YYEEEE. V lost 1 base to trimming and J lost 5 bases; unmatched junction nucleotides: 12. This CDR3 region has 18 residues. Time point given: week 11, during vaccination. The content of each vaccine dose was 300 ug of mutant IDH1 20-mer peptide, and topical imiquimod accompanied it. Newly diagnosed WHO grade 3 or 4 IDH1-mutant, ATRX-lost astrocytomas were identified in the donors. Sequences were derived from PBMCs, sampled from a glioma patient whose treatment included an IDH1 peptide vaccine. The sequence was collected from a man aged 35 to 55 with glioma. The chain has TRBV5-6 and TRBJ2-3; 11 bases are shared with TRBD2. The CDR3 is CASSLRGVAGGPGDTQYF. As DNA, the CDR3 is TGTGCCAGCAGCTTGAGGGGGGTAGCGGGAGGGCCGGGAGATACGCAGTATTTT. Full variable domain (remainder filled in from reference TRBV5-6 and TRBJ2-3): DAGVTQSPTHLIKTRGQQVTLRCSPKSGHDTVSWYQQALGQGPQFIFQYYEEEERQRGNFPDRFSGHQFPNYSSELNVNALLLGDSALYLCASSLRGVAGGPGDTQYFGPGTRLTVL.